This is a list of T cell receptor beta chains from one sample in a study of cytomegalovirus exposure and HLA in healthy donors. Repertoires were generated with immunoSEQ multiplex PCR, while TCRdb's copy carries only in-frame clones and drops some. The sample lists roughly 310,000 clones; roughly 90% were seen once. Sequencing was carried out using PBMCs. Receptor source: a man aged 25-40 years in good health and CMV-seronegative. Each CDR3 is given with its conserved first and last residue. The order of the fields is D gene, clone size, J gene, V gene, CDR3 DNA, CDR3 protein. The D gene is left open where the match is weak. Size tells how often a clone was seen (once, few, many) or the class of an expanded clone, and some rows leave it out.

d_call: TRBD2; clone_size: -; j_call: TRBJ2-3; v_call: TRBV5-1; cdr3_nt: TGCGCCAGCAGCTTAATAGGAGCGGGGGTCACAGATACGCAGTATTTT; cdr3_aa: CASSLIGAGVTDTQYF
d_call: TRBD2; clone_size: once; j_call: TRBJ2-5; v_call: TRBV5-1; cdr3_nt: TGCGCCAGCAGCCCCGGACTAGCGGGGGGGGGAGAGACCCAGTACTTC; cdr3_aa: CASSPGLAGGGETQYF
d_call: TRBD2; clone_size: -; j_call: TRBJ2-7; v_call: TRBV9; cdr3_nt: TGTGCCAGCAGCGTAGCTAGCGGGGGGGCTTACGAGCAGTACTTC; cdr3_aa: CASSVASGGAYEQYF
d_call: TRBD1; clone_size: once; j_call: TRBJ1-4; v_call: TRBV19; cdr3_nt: TGTGCCAGTAGTATACCGGGACAGGGTAATGAAAAACTGTTTTTT; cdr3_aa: CASSIPGQGNEKLFF
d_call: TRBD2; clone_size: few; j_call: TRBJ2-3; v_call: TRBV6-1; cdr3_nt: TGTGCCAGCAGTGAAGCGCTAGCGGTGGGAGCAGATACGCAGTATTTT; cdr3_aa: CASSEALAVGADTQYF
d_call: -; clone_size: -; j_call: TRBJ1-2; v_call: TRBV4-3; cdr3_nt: TGCGCCAGCAGCCAAGATGAGACGGGGTCCCCTAACTATGGCTACACCTTC; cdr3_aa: CASSQDETGSPNYGYTF
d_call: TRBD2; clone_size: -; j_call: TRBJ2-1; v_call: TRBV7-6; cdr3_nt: TGTGCCAGCAGCTCTCCTAGCGGGGGGGCGGATGAGCAGTTCTTC; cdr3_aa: CASSSPSGGADEQFF
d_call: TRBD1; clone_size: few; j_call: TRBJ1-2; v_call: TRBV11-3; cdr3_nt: TGTGCCAGCAACCCAGGGGGCGGCTACACCTTC; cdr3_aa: CASNPGGGYTF
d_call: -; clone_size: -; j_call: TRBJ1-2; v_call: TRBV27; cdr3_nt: TGTGCCAGCAGTTTTGACAGACATGGCTACACCTTC; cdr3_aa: CASSFDRHGYTF
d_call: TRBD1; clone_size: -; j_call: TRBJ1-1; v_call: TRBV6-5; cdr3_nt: TGTGCCAGCAGACTCGACAGGGGGAACACTGAAGCTTTCTTT; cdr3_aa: CASRLDRGNTEAFF
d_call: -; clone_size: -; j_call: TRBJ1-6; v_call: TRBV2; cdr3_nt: TGTGCCACCCGGGGCGGGGCCCTCCACTTT; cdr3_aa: CATRGGALHF
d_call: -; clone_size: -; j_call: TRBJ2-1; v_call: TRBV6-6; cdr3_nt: TGTGCCAGCAGTTACTCTGGGAGCTCCTACAATGAGCAGTTCTTC; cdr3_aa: CASSYSGSSYNEQFF
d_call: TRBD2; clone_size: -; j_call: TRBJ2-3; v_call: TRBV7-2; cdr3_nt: TGTGCCAGCAGCTTGGTAGCGGGGGGGCCCCCAGATACGCAGTATTTT; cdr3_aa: CASSLVAGGPPDTQYF
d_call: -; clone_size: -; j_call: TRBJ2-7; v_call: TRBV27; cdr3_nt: TGTGCCAGCGGGGCGGGGAGTTCCTACGAGCAGTACTTC; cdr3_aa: CASGAGSSYEQYF
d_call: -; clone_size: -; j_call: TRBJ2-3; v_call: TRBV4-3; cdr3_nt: TGCGCCAGCAGCCAATATCTTCGACAGGGCACAGATACGCAGTATTTT; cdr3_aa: CASSQYLRQGTDTQYF
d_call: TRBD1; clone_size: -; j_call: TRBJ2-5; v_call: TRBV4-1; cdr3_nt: TGCGCCAGCAGCACTCGTATACAGGGGGCCCTCCAAGAGACCCAGTACTTC; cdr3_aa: CASSTRIQGALQETQYF
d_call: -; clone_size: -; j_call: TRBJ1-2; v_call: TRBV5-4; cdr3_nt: TGTGCCAGCAGCTTTGGGAGAGCTAACTATGGCTACACCTTC; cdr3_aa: CASSFGRANYGYTF
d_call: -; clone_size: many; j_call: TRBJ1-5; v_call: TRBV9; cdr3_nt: TGTGCCAGCAGCGTAGAGGGGGTGGTCAATCAGCCCCAGCATTTT; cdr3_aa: CASSVEGVVNQPQHF
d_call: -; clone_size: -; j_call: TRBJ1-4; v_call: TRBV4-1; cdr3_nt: TGCGCCAGCAGCCAAGGGACAAGGGGAGGTGAAAAACTGTTTTTT; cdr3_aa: CASSQGTRGGEKLFF
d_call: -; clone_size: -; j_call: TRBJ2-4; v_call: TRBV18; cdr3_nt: TGTGCCAGCTCACCCAACAGGGCGGCCAAAAACATTCAGTACTTC; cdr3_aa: CASSPNRAAKNIQYF
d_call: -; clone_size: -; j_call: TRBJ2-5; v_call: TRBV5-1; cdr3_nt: TGCGCCAGCGGTAACAGTAACCAAGAGACCCAGTACTTC; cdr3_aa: CASGNSNQETQYF
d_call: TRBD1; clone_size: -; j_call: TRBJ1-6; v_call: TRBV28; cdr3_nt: TGTGCCAGCAGAAAAAGAGGACAGGCAGGACAAGCGTCACCCCTCCACTTT; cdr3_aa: CASRKRGQAGQASPLHF
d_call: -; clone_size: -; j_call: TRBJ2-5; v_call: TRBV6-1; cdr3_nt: TGTGCCAGCAGCCAGACAGGAGTACCGCAAGAGACCCAGTACTTC; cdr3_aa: CASSQTGVPQETQYF